The 18 T cell receptor beta chains given below trace back to one sample, sequenced in a study of T-cell memory formation after mild COVID-19. TCRdb fed the 5' RACE reads into MiXCR, producing one record per CDR3 protein. The table records about 340,000 distinct CDR3 sequences, 20% to 25% of them present only once. Material for sequencing was PBMCs or a T cell subset sorted from them (not recorded which). The receptors originated from an adult woman who had mild COVID-19 (a few samples of this study predate the infection). Cell type and time point are not known.

Only a few counts were recorded for this clonotype. The rearrangement links TRBV5-1 to TRBJ2-7; a weak D match, TRBD1 (5 bases). The CDR3 covers 16 residues. Trimming stripped 4 bases from V and 0 bases from J, with 17 bases between. The germline gives CDR1 SGHRS, CDR2 YFSETQ. CDR3 sequence: CASSPSGHVSSYEQYF. In DNA form, the CDR3 reads TGCGCCAGCAGCCCCTCTGGACACGTGAGCTCCTACGAGCAGTACTTC.

The chain employs TRBV4-1 and TRBJ2-2, with a tentative D call TRBD1 (5 bases). The ends were cut back, 4 bases at V and 2 bases at J, with 14 bases in the middle. The CDR3 has 16 residues. In germline, CDR1 is MGHRA, CDR2 YSYEKL. As DNA, the CDR3 is TGCGCCAGCAGCCCAACACCGACAGTCAACACCGGGGAGCTGTTTTTT. Its translation is CASSPTPTVNTGELFF.

This chain joins TRBV2 and TRBJ2-5; D perhaps matches TRBD1 (6 bases). The CDR3 consists of 14 residues. The germline V gene encodes CDR1 SNHLY and CDR2 FYNNEI. V dropped 7 bases and J dropped 3 bases, with 15 bases sitting between them. Here the CDR3 reads CASKGGTGEETQYF. The CDR3 DNA is TGTGCCAGCAAAGGGGGTACAGGTGAAGAGACCCAGTACTTC.

In its sample, this clonotype was seen a few times. This rearrangement joins TRBV20-1 to TRBJ2-1; D remains ambiguous. Per germline, CDR1 DFQATT and CDR2 SNEGSKA (reference sequence). The CDR3 is 14 amino acids. Trimming took off 6 bases at V and 8 bases at J, with 20 bases between the two ends. CDR3 region: CSAVPPSRLDEQFF. The DNA for the CDR3 is TGCAGTGCCGTTCCCCCCAGTCGGCTCGATGAGCAGTTCTTC.

The chain couples TRBV12-3 or TRBV12-4 to TRBJ2-7; D may be TRBD2 (6 bases). The V end lost 6 bases, the J end lost 6 bases, and 15 bases lay between the germline ends. This CDR3 region has 13 residues. The CDR3 sequence: CASSADPGVEQYF. For the CDR3, the DNA is TGTGCCAGCAGCGCCGATCCGGGGGTCGAGCAGTACTTC.

This chain uses TRBV13 with TRBJ2-5; D gene uncertain. Deletions cut 5 bases from V and 3 bases from J, with 13 bases between. Germline V gives CDR1 PRHDT, CDR2 FYEKMQ (reference sequence). The CDR3 contains 14 residues. The CDR3: CASSVRSPEETQYF. CDR3 DNA: TGTGCCAGCAGCGTGAGGTCGCCGGAAGAGACCCAGTACTTC.

The V and J genes are TRBV6-2 or TRBV6-3 and TRBJ2-2; 15 nucleotides line up with TRBD2. This CDR3 comprises 17 residues. Germline trimming cut 5 bases from V and 7 bases from J; bases unmatched to any gene: 8. Germline V gene data show CDR1 as MNHEY and CDR2 as SVGEGT. The CDR3 nucleotides are TGTGCCAGCAGTCTACCGGGACTAGCGGGAGGAAGCGGGGAGCTGTTTTTT. Translation gives CASSLPGLAGGSGELFF.

The chain combines TRBV7-2 with TRBJ2-7, with 13 bases fitting TRBD2. The CDR3 consists of 15 residues. V gave up 4 bases and J gave up 6 bases; unmatched junction bases: 6. Germline V CDR1 and CDR2: SGHTA, FQGNSA. The CDR3 bases are TGTGCCAGCAGCTCCACTAGCGGGAGGGCGTCCGAGCAGTACTTC. This encodes CASSSTSGRASEQYF.

The J gene is TRBJ2-1, the V gene TRBV6-5; tentative D call: TRBD2 (5 bases). The ends were cut back, 5 bases at V and 9 bases at J, with 26 bases in the middle. This CDR3 is built from 17 residues. Germline V lookup: CDR1 MNHEY, CDR2 SVGAGI. Written as DNA, the CDR3 is TGTGCCAGCAGTCCCGACGGGGTGGGAGTGTCGTTCGGTGAGCAGTTCTTC. It is translated as CASSPDGVGVSFGEQFF.

This clonotype was counted only a few times. The V gene is TRBV29-1, the J gene TRBJ1-1, with TRBD1 identical over 7 bases. Germline CDR1 SQVTM, CDR2 ANQGSEA. V trimming: 5 bases; J trimming: 3 bases; junction bases outside the gene matches: 3. CDR3 length: 12 residues. CDR3 DNA sequence: TGCAGCGTTCTGGGACAGCACACTGAAGCTTTCTTT. Its translation: CSVLGQHTEAFF.

The rearrangement joins TRBV15 to TRBJ1-2, with D possibly matching TRBD1 (6 bases). Trimming removed 4 bases at V and 3 bases at J, with 9 bases between. This CDR3 spans 13 amino acids. Per the germline V gene, CDR1 is LNHNV and CDR2 is YYDKDF (reference sequence). CDR3 region: CATSTQGYYGYTF. The DNA of the CDR3 is TGTGCCACCAGCACACAGGGTTACTATGGCTACACCTTC. The complete variable domain, with remaining parts taken from reference TRBV15 and TRBJ1-2, reads DAMVIQNPRYQVTQFGKPVTLSCSQTLNHNVMYWYQQKSSQAPKLLFHYYDKDFNNEADTPDNFQSRRPNTSFCFLDIRSPGLGDTAMYLCATSTQGYYGYTFGSGTRLTVV.

This chain connects TRBV12-3 or TRBV12-4 to TRBJ2-7, with D perhaps being TRBD1 or TRBD2 (5 bases each). The V end lost 4 bases, the J end lost 5 bases, and 15 bases lay between the germline ends. This CDR3 contains 14 residues. The CDR3 sequence: CASSWDVLGHEQYF. The CDR3 DNA is TGTGCCAGCAGTTGGGACGTCTTAGGCCACGAGCAGTACTTC.

The V call is TRBV29-1, the J call TRBJ1-1; maybe TRBD1 (5 bases). Germline V lookup: CDR1 SQVTM, CDR2 ANQGSEA. This CDR3 spans 13 amino acids. V lost 3 bases to trimming and J lost 2 bases, with 10 bases between them. The CDR3 is CSVELGGNTEAFF. The CDR3, as DNA: TGCAGCGTTGAGCTCGGGGGAAACACTGAAGCTTTCTTT.

In its sample, this clonotype was seen a few times. The chain has TRBV5-5 and TRBJ2-1, with a weak D call TRBD1 (6 bases). CDR3 length equals 15 residues. Trimming took 0 bases from V and 0 from J, leaving 7 bases between them. CDR1 is SGHKS, CDR2 YYEKEE, per germline (reference sequence). In nucleotides, the CDR3 is TGTGCCAGCAGCTTGGGACAGGCCTCCTACAATGAGCAGTTCTTC. Translated: CASSLGQASYNEQFF.

The chain joins TRBV5-1 to TRBJ2-7; D unclear. CDR3 size: 16 residues. The germline CDR1 and CDR2 sequences are SGHRS and YFSETQ. The V gene lost 3 bases and the J gene lost 2 bases, with 18 bases spanning the gap. The CDR3 here is CASSYSPQRPTYEQYF. Written as DNA, the CDR3 is TGCGCCAGCAGCTACTCCCCGCAGAGACCTACCTACGAGCAGTACTTC. Supplemented by reference TRBV5-1 and TRBJ2-7, the full variable domain reads KAGVTQTPRYLIKTRGQQVTLSCSPISGHRSVSWYQQTPGQGLQFLFEYFSETQRNKGNFPGRFSGRQFSNSRSEMNVSTLELGDSALYLCASSYSPQRPTYEQYFGPGTRLTVT.

This rearrangement joins TRBV2 to TRBJ2-7; 10 nucleotides align to TRBD1. Looked up from germline, CDR1 is SNHLY and CDR2 is FYNNEI. The CDR3 is 14 amino acids. The ends lost 4 bases at V and 4 bases at J; junction bases unmatched: 4. In nucleotides, the CDR3 is TGTGCCAGCAGTGGCCGGGACAGGGGTTACGAGCAGTACTTC. Translation gives CASSGRDRGYEQYF.

This chain joins TRBV4-2 and TRBJ2-1; 8 nucleotides match TRBD2. J lost 2 bases, V lost 0 bases, and 6 bases had no gene match. The CDR3 loop spans 17 amino acids. Per germline, CDR1 LGHNA and CDR2 YNFKEQ. CDR3 coding DNA: TGTGCCAGCAGCCAAGATGGCATACTAGCGGCCTACAATGAGCAGTTCTTC. Translating it yields CASSQDGILAAYNEQFF.

This clonotype was seen ten or more times. The chain is built from TRBV6-5 and TRBJ1-1; no reliable D call. The germline V and J ends were trimmed by 0 bases and 7 bases, with 9 bases remaining between them. This CDR3 region has 13 residues. The germline CDR1 and CDR2 sequences are MNHEY and SVGAGI. The CDR3 is CASSYSFGSEAFF. CDR3 bases: TGTGCCAGCAGTTACTCGTTCGGGAGTGAAGCTTTCTTT.